A selection of T cell receptor beta chains follows, all from one sample in a study of blood T cells in healthy people across ages. TCRdb passed the 5' RACE reads through MiXCR, listing each CDR3 protein once. Among 1.5 million to 1.8 million distinct CDR3 sequences listed, about 45% were seen once. The material sequenced was blood. These receptors were taken from a woman under 30 in good health. CDR3s include the opening cysteine and the closing phenylalanine or tryptophan. The D gene is left open where the match is weak. Clone size, where shown, is once, few, many, or a class for clones that have expanded.

cdr3_length,j_call,d_call,clone_size,v_call,cdr3_nt,cdr3_aa
15,TRBJ1-2,-,-,TRBV5-1,TGCGCCAGCAGCTTTGTCTTGGACCGAAACTATGGCTACACCTTC,CASSFVLDRNYGYTF
13,TRBJ2-3,-,many,TRBV6-5,TGTGCCAGCCTGCGGTCCCCGAGGGATACGCAGTATTTT,CASLRSPRDTQYF
15,TRBJ2-5,-,-,TRBV2,TGTGCCTGCAGTGAATCAGCCCTAGATGGGGAGACCCAGTACTTC,CACSESALDGETQYF
13,TRBJ2-7,TRBD2,-,TRBV25-1,TGTGCCACCTCTAGCGGGGGGATCTACGAGCAGTACTTC,CATSSGGIYEQYF
16,TRBJ1-2,-,many,TRBV7-2,TGTGCCAGCAGCAGAGAGGCGGTCAGCAGGAACTATGGCTACACCTTC,CASSREAVSRNYGYTF
14,TRBJ2-5,TRBD2,few,TRBV12-3/TRBV12-4,TGTGCCAGCCAGCGGGGTGGCCCACAAGAGACCCAGTACTTC,CASQRGGPQETQYF
15,TRBJ2-5,-,few,TRBV10-3,TGTGCCATCAGTGACAGAATTCAAATGGGAGAGACCCAGTACTTC,CAISDRIQMGETQYF
13,TRBJ2-3,-,-,TRBV3-1,TGTGCCAGCAGCCAAGCGGCCGGGACCGCTCAGTATTTT,CASSQAAGTAQYF
14,TRBJ2-7,TRBD1,-,TRBV25-1,TGTGCCAGCAGTGATTCGACAGGGCACAATGAGCAGTACTTC,CASSDSTGHNEQYF
16,TRBJ2-1,TRBD1,-,TRBV5-6,TGTGCCAGCAGTAGAGGACAGGGGGGCACCTACAATGAGCAGTTCTTC,CASSRGQGGTYNEQFF
13,TRBJ2-1,-,once,TRBV7-9,TGTGCCAGCAGCTTATTACTAAACAAGGAGCAGTTCTTC,CASSLLLNKEQFF
17,TRBJ1-4,TRBD1,-,TRBV11-2,TGTGCCAGCAGCCCTCCGGGACAGGGGGTCGAGCGAGAAAAACTGTTTTTT,CASSPPGQGVEREKLFF
10,TRBJ2-7,-,-,TRBV7-9,TGTGCCAGCAGCGGGAGCGAGCAGTACTTC,CASSGSEQYF
14,TRBJ2-5,-,few,TRBV11-2,TGTGCCAGCAGCTTTGTCGACAGTCAAGAGACCCAGTACTTC,CASSFVDSQETQYF
15,TRBJ1-2,-,-,TRBV3-1,TGTGCCAGCAGCCAGGAAGGACAGCAGCTCTATGGCTACACCTTC,CASSQEGQQLYGYTF
13,TRBJ2-1,-,few,TRBV12-3/TRBV12-4,TGTGCCAGCATGACTGGGAGGTACAATGAGCAGTTCTTC,CASMTGRYNEQFF
14,TRBJ2-1,-,-,TRBV6-2/TRBV6-3,TGTGCCAGCAGTTACAGCGCAGCCTACAATGAGCAGTTCTTC,CASSYSAAYNEQFF
14,TRBJ1-5,-,-,TRBV12-3/TRBV12-4,TGTGCCAGCAGTTTAAGGTCGGGTTATCAGCCCCAGCATTTT,CASSLRSGYQPQHF
13,TRBJ1-5,-,-,TRBV6-2/TRBV6-3,TGTGCCAGCAGTTACGAAAGGAGGCAGCCCCAGCATTTT,CASSYERRQPQHF
14,TRBJ2-1,-,-,TRBV12-3/TRBV12-4,TGTGCCAGCACCAAGACTGGGGGTACAGATGAGCAGTTCTTC,CASTKTGGTDEQFF
14,TRBJ1-1,-,few,TRBV15,TGTGCCACCAGCACGGAGGGGTCTAGCACTGAAGCTTTCTTT,CATSTEGSSTEAFF
14,TRBJ2-5,TRBD1,-,TRBV27,TGTGCCAGCGCCCGGGACAGGGGTAAGAATGAGCAGTACTTC,CASARDRGKNEQYF
11,TRBJ2-7,-,few,TRBV27,TGTGCCAGCAGGGGGGCCTTTGAGCAGTACTTC,CASRGAFEQYF
14,TRBJ2-5,-,once,TRBV20-1,TGCAGTGCTAGAGGGTCTGATAGTAAAGAGACCCAGTACTTC,CSARGSDSKETQYF
16,TRBJ1-1,TRBD1,-,TRBV7-9,TGTGCCAGCAGCTTACCGCTTCGGACAGGGCACACTGAAGCTTTCTTT,CASSLPLRTGHTEAFF
16,TRBJ1-5,TRBD1,-,TRBV19,TGTGCCAGTAGTCTGCGATACCTGGACAGGTACCAGCCCCAGCATTTT,CASSLRYLDRYQPQHF
13,TRBJ2-1,-,-,TRBV7-2,TGTGCCAGCAGCTTACTGGAGGGGGTTGAGCAGTTCTTC,CASSLLEGVEQFF
13,TRBJ1-2,-,-,TRBV20-1,TGCAGTGCTCTCGGGTACACGGGGTATGGCTACACCTTC,CSALGYTGYGYTF
17,TRBJ2-1,-,-,TRBV12-3/TRBV12-4,TGTGCCAGCAGTTTAGTTGTTGTGCGCCTAGGGTACAATGGGCAGTTCTTC,CASSLVVVRLGYNGQFF
14,TRBJ2-3,-,-,TRBV20-1,TGCAGTGCTGCCGCAGGGTTTGTCACAGATACGCAGTATTTT,CSAAAGFVTDTQYF
15,TRBJ1-1,-,-,TRBV6-1,TGTGCCAGCAGTGAAAGTCTGGGAGCCATTACTGAAGCTTTCTTT,CASSESLGAITEAFF
15,TRBJ2-3,TRBD2,-,TRBV7-9,TGTGCCAGCAGGGCACTAGCGGGAGTGACAGATACGCAGTATTTT,CASRALAGVTDTQYF
13,TRBJ2-3,-,-,TRBV6-5,TGTGCCAGCAGTTACCGCCGTGAGGGGATACAGTATTTT,CASSYRREGIQYF
14,TRBJ2-1,-,few,TRBV20-1,TGCAGTGCTAGTATCCAGGGATTATACAATGAGCAGTTCTTC,CSASIQGLYNEQFF
14,TRBJ2-3,-,-,TRBV12-3/TRBV12-4,TGTGCCAGCAGTTCCATACGAGCTACGGATACGCAGTATTTT,CASSSIRATDTQYF
16,TRBJ2-1,-,-,TRBV27,TGTGCCAGCAGTTTATCCGGGCCCCCTCTTAGGGATGAGCAGTTCTTC,CASSLSGPPLRDEQFF
17,TRBJ2-1,-,many,TRBV9,TGTGCCAGCAGCGTAGGGCATAGCGGAGCATCCTACAATGAGCAGTTCTTC,CASSVGHSGASYNEQFF